The rows below give T cell receptor beta chains drawn from one sample of a study of T cells after yellow fever vaccination. TCRdb ran MiXCR on the 5' RACE reads and lists one entry per CDR3 protein. The sample carries a few hundred thousand distinct CDR3 sequences, 4.1% recorded once. The starting material was PBMCs, obtained 5 days after the yellow fever booster vaccination. Receptors originate from a man in his late teens or twenties who received the YFV17D yellow fever vaccine. The CDR3 runs from the conserved cysteine through the conserved F or W. Each record gives: clone size, J gene, V gene, CDR3 protein. Not all rows give a size; the values are once, few, many and, for expanded clones, a class.

abundance: few
j_gene: TRBJ2-3
v_gene: TRBV20-1
CDR3aa: CSAIRLAGTTDTQYF

abundance: few
j_gene: TRBJ1-2
v_gene: TRBV4-3
CDR3aa: CASSLTNGQGTGHF

abundance: few
j_gene: TRBJ2-1
v_gene: TRBV6-6
CDR3aa: CATDLNWSASEQFF

abundance: -
j_gene: TRBJ2-3
v_gene: TRBV10-3
CDR3aa: CAISESFDTQYF

abundance: many
j_gene: TRBJ2-5
v_gene: TRBV7-8
CDR3aa: CASSLARLAGVETQYF

abundance: few
j_gene: TRBJ2-5
v_gene: TRBV12-5
CDR3aa: CASGWGQVTQETQYF

abundance: -
j_gene: TRBJ1-2
v_gene: TRBV6-5
CDR3aa: CASTLTGGSYGYTF

abundance: -
j_gene: TRBJ2-3
v_gene: TRBV5-1
CDR3aa: CASSLRGRTTDTQYF

abundance: -
j_gene: TRBJ1-1
v_gene: TRBV29-1
CDR3aa: CSVGIGPNTEAFF

abundance: many
j_gene: TRBJ2-3
v_gene: TRBV6-5
CDR3aa: CASSYVAGEGDTQYF

abundance: -
j_gene: TRBJ2-3
v_gene: TRBV12-3/TRBV12-4
CDR3aa: CASVPTPADTQYF

abundance: -
j_gene: TRBJ1-1
v_gene: TRBV3-1
CDR3aa: CASSQTTGRTEAFF

abundance: -
j_gene: TRBJ2-3
v_gene: TRBV7-3
CDR3aa: CASSLTGPRGTQYF

abundance: -
j_gene: TRBJ1-1
v_gene: TRBV3-1
CDR3aa: CASTWGSSVTEAFF

abundance: few
j_gene: TRBJ2-6
v_gene: TRBV10-3
CDR3aa: CAISRGAGANVLTF

abundance: few
j_gene: TRBJ1-6
v_gene: TRBV30
CDR3aa: CAWMKGVSYNSPLHF

abundance: -
j_gene: TRBJ2-3
v_gene: TRBV7-2
CDR3aa: CASKLGGGASTDTQYF

abundance: once
j_gene: TRBJ2-3
v_gene: TRBV4-3
CDR3aa: CASSQDQDRGQDTQYF

abundance: -
j_gene: TRBJ1-2
v_gene: TRBV5-4
CDR3aa: CASSLGRAANYGYTF

abundance: many
j_gene: TRBJ2-3
v_gene: TRBV4-2
CDR3aa: CASMGPSTDTQYF

abundance: many
j_gene: TRBJ1-1
v_gene: TRBV5-1
CDR3aa: CASSLRDLNTEAFF

abundance: -
j_gene: TRBJ1-2
v_gene: TRBV7-9
CDR3aa: CASSLGGVGYTF

abundance: few
j_gene: TRBJ1-5
v_gene: TRBV4-1
CDR3aa: CASSQDSAPKIDSNQPQHF

abundance: few
j_gene: TRBJ1-3
v_gene: TRBV4-1
CDR3aa: CASSPVGRISGNTIYF

abundance: -
j_gene: TRBJ2-5
v_gene: TRBV7-2
CDR3aa: CASSLVGADQETQYF

abundance: many
j_gene: TRBJ1-3
v_gene: TRBV20-1
CDR3aa: CSASPSAAAGNTIYF

abundance: -
j_gene: TRBJ1-2
v_gene: TRBV20-1
CDR3aa: CSARTQGHGYTF

abundance: -
j_gene: TRBJ2-3
v_gene: TRBV5-1
CDR3aa: CASSTGLAGRDTQYF

abundance: few
j_gene: TRBJ2-3
v_gene: TRBV15
CDR3aa: CATSRRGADTQYF

abundance: -
j_gene: TRBJ2-2
v_gene: TRBV6-2/TRBV6-3
CDR3aa: CASTWRENTGELFF

abundance: -
j_gene: TRBJ1-1
v_gene: TRBV7-6
CDR3aa: CASSLGQGGMNTEAFF

abundance: -
j_gene: TRBJ1-5
v_gene: TRBV7-2
CDR3aa: CASSLVDEGNQPQHF

abundance: -
j_gene: TRBJ1-2
v_gene: TRBV20-1
CDR3aa: CSASPTGGNYGYTF

abundance: few
j_gene: TRBJ2-1
v_gene: TRBV20-1
CDR3aa: CSASRAGLWANEQFF

abundance: -
j_gene: TRBJ1-1
v_gene: TRBV12-3/TRBV12-4
CDR3aa: CASSLRPGGDTEAFF

abundance: many
j_gene: TRBJ2-1
v_gene: TRBV7-2
CDR3aa: CASSPSSYNEQFF

abundance: -
j_gene: TRBJ1-6
v_gene: TRBV11-2
CDR3aa: CASSLAWGAGFALHF

abundance: few
j_gene: TRBJ2-7
v_gene: TRBV4-1
CDR3aa: CASSQDLRQEFSYEQYF

abundance: many
j_gene: TRBJ2-2
v_gene: TRBV5-1
CDR3aa: CASSLEGTGMNTGELFF

abundance: few
j_gene: TRBJ2-7
v_gene: TRBV9
CDR3aa: CASSRTGTYPYEQYF

abundance: -
j_gene: TRBJ2-3
v_gene: TRBV2
CDR3aa: CASSVLGSSTDTQYF

abundance: few
j_gene: TRBJ1-3
v_gene: TRBV20-1
CDR3aa: CSARVAGQGGNTIYF

abundance: few
j_gene: TRBJ2-1
v_gene: TRBV9
CDR3aa: CASSEVGTQYNEQFF

abundance: many
j_gene: TRBJ2-2
v_gene: TRBV20-1
CDR3aa: CSAAGTSGFYTGELFF

abundance: few
j_gene: TRBJ2-3
v_gene: TRBV6-2/TRBV6-3
CDR3aa: CASSSDGVTQYF

abundance: few
j_gene: TRBJ2-5
v_gene: TRBV7-6
CDR3aa: CASSLGNAGTVGQETQYF

abundance: many
j_gene: TRBJ1-1
v_gene: TRBV9
CDR3aa: CASSVGGYPNTEAFF

abundance: few
j_gene: TRBJ1-4
v_gene: TRBV19
CDR3aa: CASSSDRTIGKLFF

abundance: -
j_gene: TRBJ1-2
v_gene: TRBV4-1
CDR3aa: CDSSQDLYGYTF

abundance: few
j_gene: TRBJ2-7
v_gene: TRBV6-5
CDR3aa: CASSYGSQVEQYF

abundance: -
j_gene: TRBJ1-6
v_gene: TRBV6-5
CDR3aa: CASSYRQAPNSPLHF

abundance: many
j_gene: TRBJ1-2
v_gene: TRBV7-9
CDR3aa: CASSFGPGTNYGYTF

abundance: many
j_gene: TRBJ2-7
v_gene: TRBV4-3
CDR3aa: CASSPGYQGQAYEQYF

abundance: -
j_gene: TRBJ1-1
v_gene: TRBV28
CDR3aa: CASKNSVGGTEAFF

abundance: few
j_gene: TRBJ1-2
v_gene: TRBV28
CDR3aa: CASRENYGYTF

abundance: few
j_gene: TRBJ2-1
v_gene: TRBV10-3
CDR3aa: CAISEQAGGYNEQFF

abundance: few
j_gene: TRBJ2-7
v_gene: TRBV18
CDR3aa: CASSPASGARYEQYF

abundance: -
j_gene: TRBJ2-2
v_gene: TRBV24-1
CDR3aa: CATSEAGAREELFF

abundance: many
j_gene: TRBJ2-3
v_gene: TRBV4-1
CDR3aa: CASSQVGTSGGTPLYTDTQYF

abundance: -
j_gene: TRBJ2-2
v_gene: TRBV15
CDR3aa: CATSRGTGELFF